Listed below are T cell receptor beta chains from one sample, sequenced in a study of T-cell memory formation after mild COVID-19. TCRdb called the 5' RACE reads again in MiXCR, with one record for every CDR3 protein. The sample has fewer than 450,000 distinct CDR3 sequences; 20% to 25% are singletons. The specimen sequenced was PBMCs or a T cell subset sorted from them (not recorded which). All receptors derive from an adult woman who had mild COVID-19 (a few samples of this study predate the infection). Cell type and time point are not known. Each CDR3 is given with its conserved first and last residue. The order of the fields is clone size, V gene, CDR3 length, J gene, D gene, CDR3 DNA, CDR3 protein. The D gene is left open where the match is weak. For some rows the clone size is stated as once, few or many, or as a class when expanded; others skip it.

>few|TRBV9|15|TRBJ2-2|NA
TGTGCCAGCAGCCCATCCGGCTACGGGGCCGGGGAGCTGTTTTTT
CASSPSGYGAGELFF
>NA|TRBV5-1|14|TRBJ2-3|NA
TGCGCCAGCAGCTTGGAGGGGGTTAAGGATACGCAGTATTTT
CASSLEGVKDTQYF
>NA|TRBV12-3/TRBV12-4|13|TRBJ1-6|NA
TGTGCCAGCAGTTTGCCAGGGAAATCACCCCTCCACTTT
CASSLPGKSPLHF
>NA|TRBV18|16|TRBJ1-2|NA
TGTGCCAGCTCACCACTTCTGGAGAGGACTAACTATGGCTACACCTTC
CASSPLLERTNYGYTF
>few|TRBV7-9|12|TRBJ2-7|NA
TGTGCCAGCAGCCTGGCCTTGCCCGAGCAGTACTTC
CASSLALPEQYF
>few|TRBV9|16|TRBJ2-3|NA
TGTGCCAGCAGCGTCGAGGGATGGACTCTCACAGATACGCAGTATTTT
CASSVEGWTLTDTQYF
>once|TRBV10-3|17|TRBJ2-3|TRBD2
TGTGCCATCAGTGAGTCGAAGCTAGCGGGAGAGGGTGATACGCAGTATTTT
CAISESKLAGEGDTQYF
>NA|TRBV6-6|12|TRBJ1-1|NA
TGTGCCACCACCCAAGGAGGGACTGAAGCTTTCTTT
CATTQGGTEAFF
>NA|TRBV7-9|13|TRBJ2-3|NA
TGTGCCAGCAGCTCCCAGGGGACAGATACGCAGTATTTT
CASSSQGTDTQYF
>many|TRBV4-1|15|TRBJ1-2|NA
TGCGCCAGCAGCCAAGATTCAGCGATTAACTATGGCTACACCTTC
CASSQDSAINYGYTF
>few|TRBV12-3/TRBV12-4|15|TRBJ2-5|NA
TGTGCCAGCAGTACACGGCCAGGGGGTAGGGGGGACCAGTACTTC
CASSTRPGGRGDQYF
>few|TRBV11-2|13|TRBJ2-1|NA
TGTGCCAGCAGCTTTACCGCCGCGGACTTGGAGTTCTTC
CASSFTAADLEFF
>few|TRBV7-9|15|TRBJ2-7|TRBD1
TGTGCCAGCAGCCCGGGACAGCTTAAGTCCTACGAGCAGTACTTC
CASSPGQLKSYEQYF
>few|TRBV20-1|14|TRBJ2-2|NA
TGCAGTGCGACGTCCGGGACGCACACCGGGGAGCTGTTTTTT
CSATSGTHTGELFF
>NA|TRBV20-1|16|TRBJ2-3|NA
TGCAGTGCTAGAGATAGGCCACAGGCAATCACAGATACGCAGTATTTT
CSARDRPQAITDTQYF
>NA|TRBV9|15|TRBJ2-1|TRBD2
TGTGCCAGCAGCGTTCGGTCGGCGGGAGGGAATGAGCAGTTCTTC
CASSVRSAGGNEQFF
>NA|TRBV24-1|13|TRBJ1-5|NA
TGTGCCACCAGTTTGGGAGGGGAAGCAACCCAGCATTTT
CATSLGGEATQHF
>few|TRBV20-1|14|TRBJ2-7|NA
TGCAGTGCTAGAGCCCCGGCCGAGGGGGACGAGCAGTACTTC
CSARAPAEGDEQYF
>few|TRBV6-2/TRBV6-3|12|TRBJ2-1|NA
TGTGCCAGCAGTGCCTCGGATGAGGAGCAGTTCTTC
CASSASDEEQFF
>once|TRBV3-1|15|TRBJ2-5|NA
TGTGCCAGCACCTCATCAGGTGGACGTGCAGAGACCCAGTACTTC
CASTSSGGRAETQYF
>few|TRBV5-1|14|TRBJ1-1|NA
TGCGCCAGCAGCTCCCTGGGTGAGGACACTGAAGCTTTCTTT
CASSSLGEDTEAFF
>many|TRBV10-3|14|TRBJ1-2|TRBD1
TGTGCCATCATGCCAGGGGGCGGTGTCGATGGCTACACCTTC
CAIMPGGGVDGYTF
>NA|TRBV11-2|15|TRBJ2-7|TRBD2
TGTGCCAGCAGCTTAGGGCTAGCGGGAGACAGCGAGCAGTACTTC
CASSLGLAGDSEQYF
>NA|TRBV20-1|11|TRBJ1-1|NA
TGCAGTGGAGAGGCGAACACTGAAGCTTTCTTT
CSGEANTEAFF
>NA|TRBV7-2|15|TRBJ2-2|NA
TGTGCCAGCAGCTTAGGATGGGGGTTGACCGGGGAGCTGTTTTTT
CASSLGWGLTGELFF
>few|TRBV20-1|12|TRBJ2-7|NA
TGCAGTGTTTCGGGAACCCCCTACGAGCAGTACTTC
CSVSGTPYEQYF
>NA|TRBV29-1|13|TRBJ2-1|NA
TGCAGCGGTTCCCTTACCCCCTACAATGAGCAGTTCTTC
CSGSLTPYNEQFF
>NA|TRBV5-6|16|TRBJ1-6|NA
TGTGCCAGCAGCTTGGTAGATTCCGCCTTGTATTCACCCCTCCACTTT
CASSLVDSALYSPLHF
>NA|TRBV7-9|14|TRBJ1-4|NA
TGTGCCAGCAGCTTAGTTGGCGGTAATGAAAAACTGTTTTTT
CASSLVGGNEKLFF
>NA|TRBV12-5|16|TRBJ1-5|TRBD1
TGTGCTAGTGGTTTGAGTGGGACAGGGGGAAGACAGCCCCAGCATTTT
CASGLSGTGGRQPQHF
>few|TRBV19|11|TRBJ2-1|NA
TGTGCCAGTAGTGTGGGCCTTGAGCAGTTCTTC
CASSVGLEQFF
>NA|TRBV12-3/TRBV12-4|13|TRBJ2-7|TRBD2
TGTGCCAGCAGGGACTTAGCGGGGGACGAGCAGTACTTC
CASRDLAGDEQYF
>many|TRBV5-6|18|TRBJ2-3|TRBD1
TGTGCCAGCAGCGCAGCCGGGACAGGGGGCGAGTGGACAGATACGCAGTATTTT
CASSAAGTGGEWTDTQYF
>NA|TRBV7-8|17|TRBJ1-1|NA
TGTGCCAGCAGCCATACAGCATCGGGGATTATGAACACTGAAGCTTTCTTT
CASSHTASGIMNTEAFF
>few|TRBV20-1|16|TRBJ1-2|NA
TGCAGTGCTAGTGCCCTAGGACAACCCGGAGGCTATGGCTACACCTTC
CSASALGQPGGYGYTF
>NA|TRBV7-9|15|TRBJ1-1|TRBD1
TGTGCCAGCAGCCGACAACAGGGGGCGAATGGAGAAGCTTTCTTT
CASSRQQGANGEAFF
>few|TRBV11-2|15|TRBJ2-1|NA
TGTGCCAGCACCCTCGGGGCGGGGTTCTCCAATGAGCAGTTCTTC
CASTLGAGFSNEQFF
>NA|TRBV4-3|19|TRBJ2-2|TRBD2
TGCGCCAGCAGCCAGAATCAGATTCTCAGCGGGATGGGCACCGGGGAGCTGTTTTTT
CASSQNQILSGMGTGELFF